This TCR beta chain originates from a study of response to subunit inactivated influenza vaccine (dated by TCRdb to the late 2010s). In terms of the full investigation: Deep quantitative T cell receptor repertoire profiling was used in the study to track responses to a trivalent subunit inactivated influenza vaccine. Broad study findings and their caveats: The authors proposed that each seasonal influenza vaccination may bring in only a limited number of new T cells.

The CDR3 holds 16 amino acids from the cysteine to the phenylalanine. Left in the record is the CDR3 DNA by itself, 48 bases read in frame from the first base. V is pared back by 6 bases and J by 1 base, with 13 bases lying between the germline termini. Based on the germline V gene (reference sequence), the CDR1 and CDR2 sequences are SEHNR and FQNEAQ. With respect to this clonotype: Its antigen remains unidentified. One base away there is no much larger clone; base qualities are not given.

The library came from RT-PCR. The sample was run on an Illumina HiSeq 2500. The public reads were reprocessed in TCRdb via fastp at Q25 and MiXCR, keeping in-frame beta chains. Every CDR3 protein is listed once, alongside the most common genes and DNA of its rows. In all, the sample holds 800,000 to 1,000,000 distinct CDR3 sequences, and over 20% of those were seen once. The top ten constitute roughly 10% of the sample. The sequence was obtained from a man aged 50 to 60 who received an inactivated influenza vaccine. Donor details come from another sample of the same person, matched by shared clones. The sequence links TRBV7-9 to TRBJ2-6, with no confidently assigned D gene. This specimen was PBMCs from blood, taken around 5 days after vaccination. The CDR3 amino acid sequence is: CASSNSDTSGANVLTF. The DNA sequence is given as TGTGCCAGCAGTAATTCAGATACTTCTGGGGCCAACGTCCTGACTTTC.